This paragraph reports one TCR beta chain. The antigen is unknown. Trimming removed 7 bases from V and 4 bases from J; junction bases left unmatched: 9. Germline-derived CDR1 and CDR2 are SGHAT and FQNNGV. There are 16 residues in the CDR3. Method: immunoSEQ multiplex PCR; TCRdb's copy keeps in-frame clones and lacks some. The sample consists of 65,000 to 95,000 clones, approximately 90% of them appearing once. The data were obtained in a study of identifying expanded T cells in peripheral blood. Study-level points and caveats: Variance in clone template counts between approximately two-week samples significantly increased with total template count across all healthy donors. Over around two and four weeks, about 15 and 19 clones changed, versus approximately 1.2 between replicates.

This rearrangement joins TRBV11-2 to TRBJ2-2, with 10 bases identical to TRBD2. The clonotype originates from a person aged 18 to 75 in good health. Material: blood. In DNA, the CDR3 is TGTGCCAGCACCCAACGGGGACTAGCGCCCACCGGGGAGCTGTTTTTT. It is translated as CASTQRGLAPTGELFF.